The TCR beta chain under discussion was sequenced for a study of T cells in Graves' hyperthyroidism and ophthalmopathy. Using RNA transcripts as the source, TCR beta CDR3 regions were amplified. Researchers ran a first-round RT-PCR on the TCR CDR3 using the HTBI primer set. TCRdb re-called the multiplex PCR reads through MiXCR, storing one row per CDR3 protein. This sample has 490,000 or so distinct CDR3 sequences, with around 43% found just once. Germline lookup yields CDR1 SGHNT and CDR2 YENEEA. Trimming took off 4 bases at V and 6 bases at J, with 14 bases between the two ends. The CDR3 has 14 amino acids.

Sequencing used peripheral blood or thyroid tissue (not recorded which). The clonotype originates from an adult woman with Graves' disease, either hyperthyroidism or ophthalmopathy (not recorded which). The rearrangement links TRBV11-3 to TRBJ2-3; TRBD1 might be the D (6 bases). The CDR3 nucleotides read TGTGCCAGCAGCTCAAAACAGGGAGAGGATACGCAGTATTTT. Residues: CASSSKQGEDTQYF.